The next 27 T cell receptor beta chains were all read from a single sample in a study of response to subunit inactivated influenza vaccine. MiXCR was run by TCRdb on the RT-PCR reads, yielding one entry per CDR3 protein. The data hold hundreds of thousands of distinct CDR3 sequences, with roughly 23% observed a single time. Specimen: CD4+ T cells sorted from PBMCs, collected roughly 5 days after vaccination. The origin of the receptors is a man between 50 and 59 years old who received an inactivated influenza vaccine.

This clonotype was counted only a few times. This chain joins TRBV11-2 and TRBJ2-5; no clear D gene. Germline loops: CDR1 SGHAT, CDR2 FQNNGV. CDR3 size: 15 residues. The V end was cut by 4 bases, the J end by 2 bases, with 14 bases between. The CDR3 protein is CASSSIYNKQETQYF. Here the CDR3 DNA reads TGTGCCAGCAGCTCGATCTATAACAAACAAGAGACCCAGTACTTC.

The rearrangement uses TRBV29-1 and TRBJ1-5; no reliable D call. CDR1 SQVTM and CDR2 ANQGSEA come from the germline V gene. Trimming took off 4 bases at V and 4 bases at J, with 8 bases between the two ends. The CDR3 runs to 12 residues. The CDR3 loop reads CSVGGGNQPQHF. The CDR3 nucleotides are TGCAGCGTTGGCGGTGGGAATCAGCCCCAGCATTTT. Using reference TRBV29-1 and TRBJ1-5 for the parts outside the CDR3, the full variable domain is SAVISQKPSRDICQRGTSLTIQCQVDSQVTMMFWYRQQPGQSLTLIATANQGSEATYESGFVIDKFPISRPNLTFSTLTVSNMSPEDSSIYLCSVGGGNQPQHFGDGTRLSIL.

This chain's CDR3 is CAISGSSGVDEKLFF. CDR3 nucleotide sequence: TGTGCCATCAGTGGATCATCAGGGGTTGATGAAAAACTGTTTTTT. The chain joins TRBV10-3 to TRBJ1-4; D may be TRBD1 (6 bases). The ends were cut back, 4 bases at V and 6 bases at J, with 15 bases in the middle. CDR1 and CDR2 (germline): ENHRY, SYGVKD. This CDR3 is 15 amino acids long.

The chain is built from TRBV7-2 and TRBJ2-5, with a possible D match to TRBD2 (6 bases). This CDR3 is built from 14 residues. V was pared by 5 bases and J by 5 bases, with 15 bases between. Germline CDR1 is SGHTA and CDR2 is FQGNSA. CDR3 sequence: CASSRSGPGETQYF. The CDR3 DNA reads TGTGCCAGCAGCCGGAGCGGGCCCGGCGAGACCCAGTACTTC.

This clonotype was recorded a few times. CDR3 amino acids: CATSEGRTKGEGYTF. CDR3 DNA sequence: TGTGCCACCAGTGAGGGCAGGACAAAAGGGGAAGGCTACACCTTC. The chain recombines TRBV24-1 with TRBJ1-2; TRBD1 is a possible D gene (5 bases). The V and J ends lost 4 bases and 8 bases respectively, with 19 bases between them. Per the germline V gene, CDR1 is KGHDR and CDR2 is SFDVKD. The CDR3 covers 15 residues.

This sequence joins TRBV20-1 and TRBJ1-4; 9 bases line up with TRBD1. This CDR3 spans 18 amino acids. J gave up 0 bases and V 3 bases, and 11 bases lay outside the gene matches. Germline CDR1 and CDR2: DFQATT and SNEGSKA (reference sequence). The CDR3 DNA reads TGCAGTGCTAGCCCGGGACAGGGAAATGTTGCAACTAATGAAAAACTGTTTTTT. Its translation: CSASPGQGNVATNEKLFF.

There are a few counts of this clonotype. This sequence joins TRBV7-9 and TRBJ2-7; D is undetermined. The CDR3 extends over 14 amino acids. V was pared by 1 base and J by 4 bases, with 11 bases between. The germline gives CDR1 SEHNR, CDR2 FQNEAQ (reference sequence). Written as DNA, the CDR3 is TGTGCCAGCAGCTTAGGGCTACCCCCTTACGAGCAGTACTTC. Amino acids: CASSLGLPPYEQYF.

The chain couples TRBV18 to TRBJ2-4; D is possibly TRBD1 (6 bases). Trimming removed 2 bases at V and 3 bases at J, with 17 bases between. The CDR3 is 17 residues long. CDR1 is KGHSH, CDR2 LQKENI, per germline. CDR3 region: CASSPGAGADRKNIQYF. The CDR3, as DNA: TGTGCCAGCTCACCAGGCGCAGGGGCGGATCGCAAAAACATTCAGTACTTC.

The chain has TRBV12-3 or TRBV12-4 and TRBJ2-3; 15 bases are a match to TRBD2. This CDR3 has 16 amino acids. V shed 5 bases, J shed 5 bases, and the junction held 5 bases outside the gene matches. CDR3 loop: CASSIGLAGGKDTQYF. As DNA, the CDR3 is TGTGCCAGCAGTATCGGACTAGCGGGGGGGAAAGATACGCAGTATTTT.

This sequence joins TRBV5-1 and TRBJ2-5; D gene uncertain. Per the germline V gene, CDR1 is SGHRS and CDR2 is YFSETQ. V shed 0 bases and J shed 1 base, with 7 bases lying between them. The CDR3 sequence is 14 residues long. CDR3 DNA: TGCGCCAGCAGCTTGGATGGATTCCAAGAGACCCAGTACTTC. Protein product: CASSLDGFQETQYF.

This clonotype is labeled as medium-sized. The CDR3 sequence: CASSPGLDTIYF. In DNA form, the CDR3 reads TGTGCCAGCAGTCCGGGTTTGGACACCATATATTTT. V and J are TRBV12-3 or TRBV12-4 and TRBJ1-3; no definite D call. This CDR3 spans 12 amino acids. V was shortened by 5 bases and J by 8 bases, with 10 bases between the two germline ends.

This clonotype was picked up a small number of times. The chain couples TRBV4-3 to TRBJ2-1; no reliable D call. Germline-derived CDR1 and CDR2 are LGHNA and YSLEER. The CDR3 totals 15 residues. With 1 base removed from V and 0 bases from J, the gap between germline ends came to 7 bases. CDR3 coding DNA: TGCGCCAGCAGCCAAGTGGCTGGCTCCTACAATGAGCAGTTCTTC. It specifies CASSQVAGSYNEQFF.

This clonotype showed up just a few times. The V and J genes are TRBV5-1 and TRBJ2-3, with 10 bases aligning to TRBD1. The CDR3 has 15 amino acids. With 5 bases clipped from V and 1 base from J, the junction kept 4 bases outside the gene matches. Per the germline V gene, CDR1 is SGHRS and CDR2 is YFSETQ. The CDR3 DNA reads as TGCGCCAGCAGAACCGGGACAGGGGGCACAGATACGCAGTATTTT. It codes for CASRTGTGGTDTQYF.

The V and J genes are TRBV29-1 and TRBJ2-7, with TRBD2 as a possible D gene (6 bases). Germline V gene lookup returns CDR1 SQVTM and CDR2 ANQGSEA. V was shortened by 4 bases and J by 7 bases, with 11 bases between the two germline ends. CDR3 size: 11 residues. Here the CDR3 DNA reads TGCAGCGTTGGCGGGGCGGGAGAGCAGTACTTC. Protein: CSVGGAGEQYF.

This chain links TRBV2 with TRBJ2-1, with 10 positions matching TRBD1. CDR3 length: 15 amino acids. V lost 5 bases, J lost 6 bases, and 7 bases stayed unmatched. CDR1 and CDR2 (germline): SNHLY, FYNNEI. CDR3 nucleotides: TGTGCCAGCAGTACAGGACAGGGGGGATTCAATGAGCAGTTCTTC. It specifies CASSTGQGGFNEQFF.

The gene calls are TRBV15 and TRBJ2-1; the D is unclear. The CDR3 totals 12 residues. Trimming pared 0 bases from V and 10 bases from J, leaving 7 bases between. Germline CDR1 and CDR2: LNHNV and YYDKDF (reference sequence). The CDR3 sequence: CATSRDLGEQFF. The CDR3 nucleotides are TGTGCCACCAGCAGAGATCTAGGAGAGCAGTTCTTC.

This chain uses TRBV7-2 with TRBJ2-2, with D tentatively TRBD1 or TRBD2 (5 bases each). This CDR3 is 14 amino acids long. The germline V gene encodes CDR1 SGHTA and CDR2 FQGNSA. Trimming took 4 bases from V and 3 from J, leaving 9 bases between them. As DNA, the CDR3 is TGTGCCAGCAGCTCCGGGACGCACACCGGGGAGCTGTTTTTT. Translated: CASSSGTHTGELFF.

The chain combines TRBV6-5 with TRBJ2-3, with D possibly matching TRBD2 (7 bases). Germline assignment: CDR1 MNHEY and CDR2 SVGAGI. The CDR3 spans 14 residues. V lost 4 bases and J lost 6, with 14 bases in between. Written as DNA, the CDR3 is TGTGCCAGCAGTTGGGGGGGGGCCTCCGATACGCAGTATTTT. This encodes CASSWGGASDTQYF.

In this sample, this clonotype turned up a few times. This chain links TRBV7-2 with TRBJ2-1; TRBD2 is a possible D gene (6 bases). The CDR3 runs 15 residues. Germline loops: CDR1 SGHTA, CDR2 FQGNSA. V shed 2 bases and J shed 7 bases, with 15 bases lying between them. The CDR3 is CASSLYSAGGNEQFF. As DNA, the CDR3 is TGTGCCAGCAGCTTATACTCCGCAGGAGGGAATGAGCAGTTCTTC.

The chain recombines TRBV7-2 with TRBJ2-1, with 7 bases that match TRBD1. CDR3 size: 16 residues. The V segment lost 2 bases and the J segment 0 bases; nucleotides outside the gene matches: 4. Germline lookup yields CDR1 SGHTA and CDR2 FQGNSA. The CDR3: CASSLTAGGSYNEQFF. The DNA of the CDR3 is TGTGCCAGCAGCTTAACGGCAGGGGGCTCCTACAATGAGCAGTTCTTC.

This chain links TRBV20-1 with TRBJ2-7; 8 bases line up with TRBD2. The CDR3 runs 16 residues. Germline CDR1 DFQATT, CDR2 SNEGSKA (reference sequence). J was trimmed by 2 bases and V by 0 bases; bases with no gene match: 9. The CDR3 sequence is CSARDLRVGRAYEQYF. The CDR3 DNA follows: TGCAGTGCTAGAGATCTCCGTGTCGGGAGGGCCTACGAGCAGTACTTC.

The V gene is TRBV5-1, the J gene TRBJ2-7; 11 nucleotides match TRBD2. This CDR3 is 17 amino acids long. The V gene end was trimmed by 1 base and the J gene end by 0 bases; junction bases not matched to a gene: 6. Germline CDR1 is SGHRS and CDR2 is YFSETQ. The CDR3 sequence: CASSLSTSGKSSYEQYF. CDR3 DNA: TGCGCCAGCAGCTTGTCGACTAGCGGGAAGAGCTCCTACGAGCAGTACTTC. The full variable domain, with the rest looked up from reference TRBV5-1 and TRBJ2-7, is KAGVTQTPRYLIKTRGQQVTLSCSPISGHRSVSWYQQTPGQGLQFLFEYFSETQRNKGNFPGRFSGRQFSNSRSEMNVSTLELGDSALYLCASSLSTSGKSSYEQYFGPGTRLTVT.

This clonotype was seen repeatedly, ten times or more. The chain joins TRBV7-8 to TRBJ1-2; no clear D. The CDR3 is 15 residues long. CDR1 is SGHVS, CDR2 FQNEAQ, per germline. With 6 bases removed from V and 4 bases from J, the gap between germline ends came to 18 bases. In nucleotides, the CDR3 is TGTGCCAGCAGTAACCCGGAGAGAGGTGTCTATGGCTACACCTTC. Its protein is CASSNPERGVYGYTF.

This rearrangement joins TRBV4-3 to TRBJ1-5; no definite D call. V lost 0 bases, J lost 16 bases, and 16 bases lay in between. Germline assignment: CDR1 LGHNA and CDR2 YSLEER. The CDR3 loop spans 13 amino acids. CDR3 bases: TGCGCCAGCAGCCAAGATATAACAGCCTCCCGACATTTT. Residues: CASSQDITASRHF.

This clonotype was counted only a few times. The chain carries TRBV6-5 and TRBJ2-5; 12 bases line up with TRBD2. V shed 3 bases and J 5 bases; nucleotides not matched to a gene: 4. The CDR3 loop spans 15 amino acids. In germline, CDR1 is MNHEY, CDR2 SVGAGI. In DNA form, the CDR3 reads TGTGCCAGCAGTTATAGACTAGCGGGAGTCGAGACCCAGTACTTC. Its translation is CASSYRLAGVETQYF.

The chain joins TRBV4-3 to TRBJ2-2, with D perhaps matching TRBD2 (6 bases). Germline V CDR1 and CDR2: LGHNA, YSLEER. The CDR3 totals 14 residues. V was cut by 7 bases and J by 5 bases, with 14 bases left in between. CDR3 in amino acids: CASTRDPLTGELFF. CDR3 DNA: TGCGCCAGCACGCGGGACCCTTTGACCGGGGAGCTGTTTTTT.

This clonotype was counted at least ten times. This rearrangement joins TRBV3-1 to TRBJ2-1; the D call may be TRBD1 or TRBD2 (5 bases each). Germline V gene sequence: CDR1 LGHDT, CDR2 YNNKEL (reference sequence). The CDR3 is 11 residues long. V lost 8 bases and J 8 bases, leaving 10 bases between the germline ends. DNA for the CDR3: TGTGCCAGCCGGGGCATAGATGAGCAGTTCTTC. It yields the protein CASRGIDEQFF.